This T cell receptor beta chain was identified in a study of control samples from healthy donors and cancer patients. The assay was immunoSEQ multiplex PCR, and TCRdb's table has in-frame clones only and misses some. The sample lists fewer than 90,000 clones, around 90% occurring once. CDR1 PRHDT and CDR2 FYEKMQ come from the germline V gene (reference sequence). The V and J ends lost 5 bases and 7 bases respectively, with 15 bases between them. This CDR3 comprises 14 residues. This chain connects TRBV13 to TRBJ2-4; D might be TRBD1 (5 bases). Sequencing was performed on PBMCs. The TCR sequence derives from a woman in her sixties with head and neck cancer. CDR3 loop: CASSIRVAYNIQYF. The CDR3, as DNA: TGTGCCAGCAGCATCAGGGTGGCCTATAACATTCAGTACTTC.